This passage covers 22 T cell receptor beta chains from one sample sequenced in a study of T cell repertoires in cytomegalovirus infection (dated by TCRdb to between 2018 and 2021). Instrument on record: Illumina HiSeq 1500. Starting from the raw public reads, TCRdb applied fastp trimming at Q25, assembled clones with MiXCR and retained in-frame beta chains. When rows share a CDR3 protein, they turn into one entry using the most common DNA and genes. The sample includes about 260,000 distinct CDR3 sequences, with less than 9.5% observed a single time. The biggest ten clones account for about 16% of the sample. The material sequenced was PBMCs. The receptors here all came from a human donor in good health (CMV status not recorded). Some clones in this sample may be carry-over from other donors' samples.

A single count supports this clonotype. The chain uses TRBV6-2 or TRBV6-3 and TRBJ2-1, with 15 positions matching TRBD2. Trimming removed 6 bases from V and 15 bases from J; junction bases left unmatched: 15. The CDR3 is 16 amino acids. CDR1 MNHEY and CDR2 SVGEGT come from the germline V gene. CDR3 nucleotides: TGTGCCAGCAGGCCTCCTCCGGGACTAGCGGGAGGCCAATGGTTCTTC. This gives the protein CASRPPPGLAGGQWFF.

This clonotype has ten or more counts. V is TRBV7-2 and J is TRBJ2-5; 8 bases map to TRBD2. Germline V gene data show CDR1 as SGHTA and CDR2 as FQGNSA. V shed 0 bases and J 2 bases; nucleotides not matched to a gene: 8. The CDR3 contains 17 residues. In nucleotides, the CDR3 is TGTGCCAGCAGCTTAGCGCTTCGCGGGGGGATACAAGAGACCCAGTACTTC. Encoded protein: CASSLALRGGIQETQYF.

This clonotype was detected ten times or more. The J gene is TRBJ2-1, the V gene TRBV7-2, with a tentative D call TRBD2 (5 bases). The CDR3 runs 15 residues. V shed 6 bases and J shed 1 base, with 13 bases lying between them. Germline V gene sequence: CDR1 SGHTA, CDR2 FQGNSA. The CDR3 DNA sequence: TGTGCCAGCAGTTCGAGCGGACTGTCCTACAATGAGCAGTTCTTC. Translating it yields CASSSSGLSYNEQFF.

The chain combines TRBV7-2 with TRBJ2-3; 15 bases are a match to TRBD2. This CDR3 has 17 amino acids. V was pared by 4 bases and J by 4 bases, with 6 bases of the junction left unmatched. The germline V gene encodes CDR1 SGHTA and CDR2 FQGNSA. CDR3 nucleotides: TGTGCCAGCAGCTCTGGACTAGCGGGGGGGAGGGCAGATACGCAGTATTTT. Amino acids: CASSSGLAGGRADTQYF. The full variable domain, its missing parts supplied by reference TRBV7-2 and TRBJ2-3, is GAGVSQSPSNKVTEKGKDVELRCDPISGHTALYWYRQSLGQGLEFLIYFQGNSAPDKSGLPSDRFSAERTGGSVSTLTIQRTQQEDSAVYLCASSSGLAGGRADTQYFGPGTRLTVL.

This clonotype was detected ten times or more. The J gene is TRBJ2-3, the V gene TRBV7-2; 16 bases are shared with TRBD2. This CDR3 has 17 residues. V lost 5 bases, J lost 3 bases, and 5 bases stayed unmatched. Per germline, CDR1 SGHTA and CDR2 FQGNSA. This chain's CDR3 is CASSPPGLAGGTDTQYF. CDR3 DNA sequence: TGTGCCAGCAGCCCCCCGGGACTAGCGGGGGGGACAGATACGCAGTATTTT.

This clonotype was recorded at least ten times. The V and J genes are TRBV7-3 and TRBJ1-5, with 8 bases lining up with TRBD1. V was pared by 5 bases and J by 5 bases, with 5 bases of the junction left unmatched. The CDR3 is 14 residues long. CDR1 SGHTA and CDR2 FQGTGA come from the germline V gene. CDR3 region: CASSVRGPHQPQHF. The CDR3 DNA reads as TGTGCCAGCAGCGTCAGGGGGCCGCATCAGCCCCAGCATTTT.

This chain joins TRBV24-1 and TRBJ1-1; D is ambiguous. CDR1 is KGHDR and CDR2 is SFDVKD in the germline V gene. The CDR3 length is 15 residues. V was clipped by 2 bases and J by 3 bases, with 12 bases between them. The CDR3 here is CATSDSVRPDTEAFF. CDR3 DNA sequence: TGTGCCACCAGTGATTCGGTTCGGCCAGACACTGAAGCTTTCTTT.

This clonotype was recorded many times. This chain joins TRBV3-1 and TRBJ2-1, with D perhaps matching TRBD2 (6 bases). V was clipped by 1 base and J by 4 bases, with 11 bases between them. In germline, CDR1 is LGHDT, CDR2 YNNKEL (reference sequence). The CDR3 covers 15 residues. In DNA form, the CDR3 reads TGTGCCAGCAGCCAAGTCGGGGAGGCTTACAATGAGCAGTTCTTC. Translating gives CASSQVGEAYNEQFF.

There are many counts of this clonotype. The rearrangement links TRBV20-1 to TRBJ2-3; 14 bases match TRBD2. The V gene end was trimmed by 1 base and the J gene end by 1 base; junction bases not matched to a gene: 13. Germline V gene sequence: CDR1 DFQATT, CDR2 SNEGSKA (reference sequence). This CDR3 spans 20 amino acids. DNA of the CDR3: TGCAGTGCTAGAGCACCTCAGGACAGGGGACTAGCGGGGGGCACAGATACGCAGTATTTT. Residues: CSARAPQDRGLAGGTDTQYF.

This clonotype appeared many times. This rearrangement joins TRBV5-6 to TRBJ2-1, with D unclear. The germline gives CDR1 SGHDT, CDR2 YYEEEE. The CDR3 spans 12 residues. V dropped 2 bases and J dropped 7 bases, with 7 bases sitting between them. The CDR3 DNA sequence: TGTGCCAGCAGCTTCAACGAGAATGAGCAGTTCTTC. This translates into CASSFNENEQFF.

This clonotype was observed many times. CDR3 DNA sequence: TGTGCCAGCAGCTTAGAAGGCCGGGACGATGGCTACACCTTC. This encodes CASSLEGRDDGYTF. The chain uses TRBV7-2 and TRBJ1-2; D is possibly TRBD1 (5 bases). This CDR3 contains 14 residues. V was pared by 1 base and J by 6 bases, with 12 bases between. Germline V gives CDR1 SGHTA, CDR2 FQGNSA.

Ten or more counts support this clonotype. This chain connects TRBV7-9 to TRBJ1-6, with unresolved D. Per germline, CDR1 SEHNR and CDR2 FQNEAQ (reference sequence). The CDR3 is made up of 13 amino acids. The V end lost 0 bases, the J end lost 8 bases, and 5 bases lay between the germline ends. CDR3: CASSLAGDSPLHF. Here the CDR3 DNA reads TGTGCCAGCAGCTTAGCAGGTGATTCACCCCTCCACTTT.

This clonotype was detected many times. The V and J genes are TRBV28 and TRBJ2-7; 8 bases are a match to TRBD1. The CDR3 is made up of 18 amino acids. V shed 3 bases and J 3 bases; nucleotides not matched to a gene: 16. The germline V gene has CDR1 MDHEN and CDR2 SYDVKM. The CDR3 spells CASSLRVTGAPLGYEQYF. In DNA form, the CDR3 reads TGTGCCAGCAGTTTGAGGGTGACAGGGGCTCCGCTTGGCTACGAGCAGTACTTC. Using reference TRBV28 and TRBJ2-7 for the parts outside the CDR3, the full variable domain is DVKVTQSSRYLVKRTGEKVFLECVQDMDHENMFWYRQDPGLGLRLIYFSYDVKMKEKGDIPEGYSVSREKKERFSLILESASTNQTSMYLCASSLRVTGAPLGYEQYFGPGTRLTVT.

On this clonotype itself: A much larger clone differs from this one at a single base, so this may be a read error. The chain is built from TRBV7-9 and TRBJ2-1; 8 bases match TRBD2. Germline V gene lookup returns CDR1 SEHNR and CDR2 FQNEAQ (reference sequence). The CDR3 has 12 amino acids. Unmatched junction bases numbered 4, after V lost 6 bases and J lost 9 bases. The CDR3 here is CASRLLAGEQFF. The CDR3 DNA is TGTGCCAGCAGGCTTCTAGCGGGTGAGCAGTTCTTC.

This clonotype occurred a few times. The chain links TRBV14 to TRBJ2-7; the D gene is possibly TRBD1 (5 bases). The CDR3 is 15 residues long. Germline values: CDR1 SGHDN, CDR2 FVKESK. V was pared by 6 bases and J by 1 base, with 16 bases between. The CDR3 nucleotides read TGTGCCAGCAGACCCCAGGGTCTACCATCCTACGAGCAGTACTTC. Its protein product is CASRPQGLPSYEQYF. Based on the CDR3 plus reference TRBV14 and TRBJ2-7, the full variable domain is EAGVTQFPSHSVIEKGQTVTLRCDPISGHDNLYWYRRVMGKEIKFLLHFVKESKQDESGMPNNRFLAERTGGTYSTLKVQPAELEDSGVYFCASRPQGLPSYEQYFGPGTRLTVT.

In this sample, this clonotype turned up a few times. The V call is TRBV19, the J call TRBJ2-3, with unresolved D. The germline V and J ends were trimmed by 7 bases and 6 bases, with 8 bases remaining between them. Germline V lookup: CDR1 LNHDA, CDR2 SQIVND (reference sequence). The CDR3 runs 11 residues. The CDR3 DNA reads TGTGCCAGTACCGTGGGGGATACGCAGTATTTT. Its translation: CASTVGDTQYF.

The sample holds many counts of this clonotype. This rearrangement joins TRBV6-1 to TRBJ2-1; D is unclear. Germline loops: CDR1 MNHNS, CDR2 SASEGT. This CDR3 spans 12 amino acids. V dropped 7 bases and J dropped 8 bases, with 12 bases sitting between them. CDR3 sequence reads: CASKAVTDEQFF. The CDR3 DNA is TGTGCCAGCAAAGCCGTTACGGATGAGCAGTTCTTC.

This chain links TRBV7-2 with TRBJ1-6, with TRBD1 matching 7 bases. V gave up 1 base and J gave up 8 bases; unmatched junction bases: 8. This CDR3 comprises 16 residues. In germline, CDR1 is SGHTA, CDR2 FQGNSA. The chain's CDR3 is CASSLVATGRDSPLHF. DNA for the CDR3: TGTGCCAGCAGCTTAGTCGCGACAGGGAGGGATTCACCCCTCCACTTT.

This clonotype has ten or more counts. This chain links TRBV4-3 with TRBJ2-1; tentative D call: TRBD1 (5 bases). Germline V CDR1 and CDR2: LGHNA, YSLEER. The V gene lost 4 bases and the J gene lost 0 bases, with 19 bases spanning the gap. The CDR3 has 18 amino acids. The CDR3 DNA reads as TGCGCCAGCAGCCTACTACAGGTGTCGTTGAGCTCCTACAATGAGCAGTTCTTC. Residues: CASSLLQVSLSSYNEQFF.

Ten or more counts support this clonotype. The V call is TRBV10-2, the J call TRBJ1-2; no definite D call. There are 14 residues in the CDR3. Germline assignment: CDR1 WSHSY and CDR2 SAAADI. V lost 2 bases to trimming and J lost 8 bases, with 15 bases between them. CDR3 bases: TGCGCCAGCAGTGAGAGTGGGGTTTTCCTGGGCTACACCTTC. It is translated as CASSESGVFLGYTF.

This clonotype was detected only a few times. The V and J genes are TRBV19 and TRBJ1-1, with 9 bases matching TRBD1. The CDR3 covers 15 residues. Germline V gene sequence: CDR1 LNHDA, CDR2 SQIVND (reference sequence). V was clipped by 10 bases and J by 0 bases; unmatched bases: 9. In nucleotides, the CDR3 is TGTGCCACTCTGGGACAGGGTTCCGTGAACACTGAAGCTTTCTTT. Translating it yields CATLGQGSVNTEAFF.

This clonotype appeared many times. CDR3 bases: TGCGCCAGCAGCCAAGACACCGGACCCCGGGACCAGCCCCAGCATTTT. As protein: CASSQDTGPRDQPQHF. This chain links TRBV4-1 with TRBJ1-5, with D perhaps matching TRBD1 (5 bases). Trimming removed 0 bases at V and 7 bases at J, with 16 bases between. Germline V gives CDR1 MGHRA, CDR2 YSYEKL. This CDR3 is built from 16 residues.